This T cell receptor (beta chain) was profiled in a study of cytomegalovirus exposure and HLA in healthy donors. PCR amplification relied on 60 Vbeta primers (plus 13 Jbeta primers). TCRdb's copy holds only in-frame clones and misses some; the assay was immunoSEQ multiplex PCR. The sample yields about 150,000 clones, 61% seen once. This clone has a single count. The antigen is undetermined. The CDR3 covers 12 residues. The germline V and J ends were trimmed by 0 bases and 9 bases, with 6 bases remaining between them. From germline, CDR1 is MGHRA and CDR2 YSYEKL. General observations from the study: Later, an analysis found that common viral pathogens appeared to be linked with several of the most significant clusters. Donors were assumed by presence/absence analyses to have roughly uniform sequencing depth. Exclusion as indistinguishable affected some V segments, including TRBV6-2 and TRBV6-3. The classifier reportedly diagnosed cytomegalovirus status with high sensitivity and specificity.

The V gene is TRBV4-1, the J gene TRBJ1-5; weak D call: TRBD1 (5 bases). The sequenced sample consisted of PBMCs. This receptor was identified in a male donor in good health and CMV-seronegative. DNA of the CDR3: TGCGCCAGCAGCCAAGAGGGGCTGCCCCAGCATTTT. Encoded protein: CASSQEGLPQHF.